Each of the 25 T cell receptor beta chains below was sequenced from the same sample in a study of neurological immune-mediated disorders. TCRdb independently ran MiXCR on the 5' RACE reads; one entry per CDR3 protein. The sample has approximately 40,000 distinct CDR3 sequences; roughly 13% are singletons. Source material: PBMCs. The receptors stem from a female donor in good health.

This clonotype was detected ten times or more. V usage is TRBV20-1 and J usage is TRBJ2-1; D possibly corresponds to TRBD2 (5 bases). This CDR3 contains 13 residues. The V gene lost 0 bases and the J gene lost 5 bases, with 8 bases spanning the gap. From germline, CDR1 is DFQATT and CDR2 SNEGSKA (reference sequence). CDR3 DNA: TGCAGTGCTAGAGAGGTTAGCGACAATGAGCAGTTCTTC. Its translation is CSAREVSDNEQFF.

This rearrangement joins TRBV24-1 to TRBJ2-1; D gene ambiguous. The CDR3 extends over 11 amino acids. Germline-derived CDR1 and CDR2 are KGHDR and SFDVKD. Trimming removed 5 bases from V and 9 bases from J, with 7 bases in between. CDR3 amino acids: CATSVSGEQFF. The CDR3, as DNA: TGTGCCACCAGTGTGTCGGGTGAGCAGTTCTTC.

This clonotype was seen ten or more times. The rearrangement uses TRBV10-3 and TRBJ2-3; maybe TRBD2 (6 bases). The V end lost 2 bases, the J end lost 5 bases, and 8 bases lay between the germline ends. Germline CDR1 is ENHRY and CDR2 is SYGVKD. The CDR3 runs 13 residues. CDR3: CAISEGGRDTQYF. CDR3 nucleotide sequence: TGTGCCATCAGTGAGGGGGGGAGAGATACGCAGTATTTT.

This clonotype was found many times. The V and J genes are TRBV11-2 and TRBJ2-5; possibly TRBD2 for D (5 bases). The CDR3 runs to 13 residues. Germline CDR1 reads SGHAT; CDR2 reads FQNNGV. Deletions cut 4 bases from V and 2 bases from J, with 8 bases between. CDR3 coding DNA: TGTGCCAGCAGCTCACTAGTACAAGAGACCCAGTACTTC. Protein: CASSSLVQETQYF.

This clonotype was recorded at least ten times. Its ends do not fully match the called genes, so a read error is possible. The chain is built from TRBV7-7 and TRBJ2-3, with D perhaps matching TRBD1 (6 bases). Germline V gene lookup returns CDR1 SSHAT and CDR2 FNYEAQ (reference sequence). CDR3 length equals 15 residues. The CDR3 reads CASSPGTHVADTQYF. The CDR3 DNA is TGTGCTAGCAGCCCCGGGACACACGTCGCAGATACGCAGTATTTT.

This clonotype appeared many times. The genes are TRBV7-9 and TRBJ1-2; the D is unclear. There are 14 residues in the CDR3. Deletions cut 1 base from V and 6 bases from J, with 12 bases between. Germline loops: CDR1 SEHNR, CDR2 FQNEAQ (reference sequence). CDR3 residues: CASSLGVVGDGYTF. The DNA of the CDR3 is TGTGCCAGCAGCTTAGGAGTGGTGGGAGATGGCTACACCTTC.

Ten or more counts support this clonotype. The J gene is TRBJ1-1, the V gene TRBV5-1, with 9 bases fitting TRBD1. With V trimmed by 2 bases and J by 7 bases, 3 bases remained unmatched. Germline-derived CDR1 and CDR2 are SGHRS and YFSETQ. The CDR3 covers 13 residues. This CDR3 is CASSLRTGDEAFF. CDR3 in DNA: TGCGCCAGCAGCTTACGGACAGGGGATGAAGCTTTCTTT.

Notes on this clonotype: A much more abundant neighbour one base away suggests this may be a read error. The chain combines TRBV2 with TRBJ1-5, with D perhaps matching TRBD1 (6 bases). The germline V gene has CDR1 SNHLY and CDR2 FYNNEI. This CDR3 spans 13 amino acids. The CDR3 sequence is CASSGQNNQSQHF. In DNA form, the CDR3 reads TGTGCCAGCAGCGGACAGAACAATCAGTCCCAGCATTTT.

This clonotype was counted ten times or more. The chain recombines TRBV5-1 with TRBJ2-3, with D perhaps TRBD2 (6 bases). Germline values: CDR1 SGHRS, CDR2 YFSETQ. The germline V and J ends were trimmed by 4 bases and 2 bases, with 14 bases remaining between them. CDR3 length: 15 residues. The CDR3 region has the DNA TGCGCCAGCAGCCCCGACGGACTAACCACAGATACGCAGTATTTT. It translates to CASSPDGLTTDTQYF. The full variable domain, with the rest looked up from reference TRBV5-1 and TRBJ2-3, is KAGVTQTPRYLIKTRGQQVTLSCSPISGHRSVSWYQQTPGQGLQFLFEYFSETQRNKGNFPGRFSGRQFSNSRSEMNVSTLELGDSALYLCASSPDGLTTDTQYFGPGTRLTVL.

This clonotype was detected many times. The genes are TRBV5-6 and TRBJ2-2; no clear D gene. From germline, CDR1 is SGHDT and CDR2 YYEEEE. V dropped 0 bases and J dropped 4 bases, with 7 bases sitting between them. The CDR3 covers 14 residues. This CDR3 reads CASSLGVSTGELFF. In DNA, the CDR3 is TGTGCCAGCAGCTTGGGGGTATCCACCGGGGAGCTGTTTTTT. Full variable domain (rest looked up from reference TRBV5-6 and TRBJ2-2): DAGVTQSPTHLIKTRGQQVTLRCSPKSGHDTVSWYQQALGQGPQFIFQYYEEEERQRGNFPDRFSGHQFPNYSSELNVNALLLGDSALYLCASSLGVSTGELFFGEGSRLTVL.

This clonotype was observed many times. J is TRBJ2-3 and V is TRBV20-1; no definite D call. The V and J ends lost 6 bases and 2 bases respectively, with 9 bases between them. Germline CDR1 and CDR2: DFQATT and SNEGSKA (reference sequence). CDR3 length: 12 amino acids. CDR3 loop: CSASTHTDTQYF. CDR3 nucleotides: TGCAGTGCCAGTACCCACACAGATACGCAGTATTTT.

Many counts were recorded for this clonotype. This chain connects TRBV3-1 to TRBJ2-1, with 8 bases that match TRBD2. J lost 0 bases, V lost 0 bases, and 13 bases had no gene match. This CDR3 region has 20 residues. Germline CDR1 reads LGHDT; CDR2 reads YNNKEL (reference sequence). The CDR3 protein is CASSQDLYSQRGISYNEQFF. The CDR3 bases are TGTGCCAGCAGCCAAGATCTATATAGCCAGCGGGGGATCTCCTACAATGAGCAGTTCTTC.

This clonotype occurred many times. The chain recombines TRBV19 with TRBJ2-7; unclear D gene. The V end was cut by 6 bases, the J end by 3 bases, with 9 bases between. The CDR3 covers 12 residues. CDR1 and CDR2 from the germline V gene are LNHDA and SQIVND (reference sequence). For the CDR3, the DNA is TGTGCCAGTAGGGACCCCGGCTACGAGCAGTACTTC. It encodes CASRDPGYEQYF.

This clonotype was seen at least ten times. The CDR3, as DNA: TGCGCCAGCAGCTTAGAGCCGGGACAGAGAATAGATGGCTACACCTTC. Translated: CASSLEPGQRIDGYTF. The chain uses TRBV5-1 and TRBJ1-2, with 7 bases lining up with TRBD1. Germline CDR1 reads SGHRS; CDR2 reads YFSETQ. Unmatched junction bases numbered 13, after V lost 2 bases and J lost 6 bases. CDR3 size: 16 residues.

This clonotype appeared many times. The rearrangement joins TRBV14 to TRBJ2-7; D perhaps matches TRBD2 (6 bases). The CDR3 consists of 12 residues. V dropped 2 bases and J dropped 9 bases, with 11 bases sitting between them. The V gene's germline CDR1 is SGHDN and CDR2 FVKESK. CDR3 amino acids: CASSQSWGVQYF. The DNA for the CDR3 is TGTGCCAGCAGCCAATCGTGGGGGGTGCAGTACTTC.

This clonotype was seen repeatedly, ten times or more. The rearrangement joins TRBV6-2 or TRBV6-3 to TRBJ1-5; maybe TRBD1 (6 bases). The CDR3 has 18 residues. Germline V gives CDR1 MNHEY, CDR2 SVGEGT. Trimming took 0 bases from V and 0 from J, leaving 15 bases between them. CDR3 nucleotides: TGTGCCAGCAGTTACTCGAGACAGACAGGCTATAGCAATCAGCCCCAGCATTTT. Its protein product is CASSYSRQTGYSNQPQHF.

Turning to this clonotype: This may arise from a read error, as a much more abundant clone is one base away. The CDR3 sequence: CASNGPGGGYQPQHF. The CDR3 DNA reads TGTGCCAGCAATGGCCCAGGGGGTGGGTATCAGCCCCAGCATTTT. V gene TRBV2 combines with J gene TRBJ1-5; 7 bases are a match to TRBD1. J gave up 5 bases and V 7 bases, and 11 bases lay outside the gene matches. The germline gives CDR1 SNHLY, CDR2 FYNNEI. This CDR3 is 15 amino acids long.

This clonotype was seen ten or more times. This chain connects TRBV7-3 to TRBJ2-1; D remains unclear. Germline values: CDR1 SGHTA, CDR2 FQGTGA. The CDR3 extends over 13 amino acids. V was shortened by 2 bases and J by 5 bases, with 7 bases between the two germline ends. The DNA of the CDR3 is TGTGCCAGCAGCTTATCACAAGACAATGAGCAGTTCTTC. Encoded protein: CASSLSQDNEQFF.

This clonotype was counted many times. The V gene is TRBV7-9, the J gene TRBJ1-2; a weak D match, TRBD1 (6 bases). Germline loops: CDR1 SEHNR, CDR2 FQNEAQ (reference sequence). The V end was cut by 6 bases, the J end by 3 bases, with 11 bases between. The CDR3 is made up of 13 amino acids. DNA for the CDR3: TGTGCCAGCAGTCTTACAGGGTACTATGGCTACACCTTC. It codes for CASSLTGYYGYTF.

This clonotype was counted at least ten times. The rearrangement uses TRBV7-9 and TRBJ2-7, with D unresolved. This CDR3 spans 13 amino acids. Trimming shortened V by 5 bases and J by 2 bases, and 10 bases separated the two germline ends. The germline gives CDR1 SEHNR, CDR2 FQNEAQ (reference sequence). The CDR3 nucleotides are TGTGCCAGCAGCCGTCCTGGGCCCTACGAGCAGTACTTC. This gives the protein CASSRPGPYEQYF.

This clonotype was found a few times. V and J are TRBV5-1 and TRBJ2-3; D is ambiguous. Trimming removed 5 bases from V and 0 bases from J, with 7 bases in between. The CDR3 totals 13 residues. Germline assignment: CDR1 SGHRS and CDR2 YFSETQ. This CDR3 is CASSRRSTDTQYF. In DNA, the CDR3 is TGCGCCAGCAGTCGCCGTAGCACAGATACGCAGTATTTT.

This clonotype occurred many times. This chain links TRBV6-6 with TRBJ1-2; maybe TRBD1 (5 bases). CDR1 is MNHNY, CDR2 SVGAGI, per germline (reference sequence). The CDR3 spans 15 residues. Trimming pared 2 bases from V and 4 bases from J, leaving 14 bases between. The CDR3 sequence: CASSYGLGPVYGYTF. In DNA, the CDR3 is TGTGCCAGCAGTTACGGGCTGGGGCCGGTCTATGGCTACACCTTC.

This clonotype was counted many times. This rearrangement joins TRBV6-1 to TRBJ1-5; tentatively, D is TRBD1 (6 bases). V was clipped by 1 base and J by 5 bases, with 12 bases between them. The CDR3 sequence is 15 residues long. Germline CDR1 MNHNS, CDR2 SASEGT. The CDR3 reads CASSEGGGADQPQHF. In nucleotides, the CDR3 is TGTGCCAGCAGTGAAGGTGGGGGGGCCGATCAGCCCCAGCATTTT.

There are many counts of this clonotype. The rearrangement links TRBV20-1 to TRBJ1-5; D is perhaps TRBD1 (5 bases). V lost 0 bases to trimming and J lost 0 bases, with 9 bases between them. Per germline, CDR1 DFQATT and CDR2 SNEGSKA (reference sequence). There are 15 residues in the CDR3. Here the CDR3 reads CSARDIRDSNQPQHF. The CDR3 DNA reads TGCAGTGCTAGAGATATCAGGGATAGCAATCAGCCCCAGCATTTT.

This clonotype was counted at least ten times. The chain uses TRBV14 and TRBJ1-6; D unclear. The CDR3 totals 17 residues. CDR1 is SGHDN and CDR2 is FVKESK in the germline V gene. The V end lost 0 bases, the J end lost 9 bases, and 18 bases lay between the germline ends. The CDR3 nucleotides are TGTGCCAGCAGCCAAGAGGCCAGGTCCAGTAAACGTTCACCCCTCCACTTT. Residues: CASSQEARSSKRSPLHF. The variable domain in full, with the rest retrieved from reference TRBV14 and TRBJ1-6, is EAGVTQFPSHSVIEKGQTVTLRCDPISGHDNLYWYRRVMGKEIKFLLHFVKESKQDESGMPNNRFLAERTGGTYSTLKVQPAELEDSGVYFCASSQEARSSKRSPLHFGNGTRLTVT.